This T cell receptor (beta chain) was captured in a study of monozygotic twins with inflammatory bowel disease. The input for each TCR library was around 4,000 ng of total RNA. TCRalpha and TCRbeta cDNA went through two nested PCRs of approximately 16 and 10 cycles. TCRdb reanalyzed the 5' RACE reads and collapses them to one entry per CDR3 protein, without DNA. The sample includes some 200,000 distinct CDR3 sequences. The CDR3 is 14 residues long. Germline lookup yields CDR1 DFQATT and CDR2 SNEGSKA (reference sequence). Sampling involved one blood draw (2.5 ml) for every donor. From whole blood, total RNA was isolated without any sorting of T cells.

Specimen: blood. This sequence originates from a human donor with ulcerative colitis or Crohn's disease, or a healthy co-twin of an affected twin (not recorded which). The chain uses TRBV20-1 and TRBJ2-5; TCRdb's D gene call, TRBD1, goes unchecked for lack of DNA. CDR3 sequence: CSASTGPPKETQYF.